This T cell receptor beta chain was identified in a study of T cells in localized non-small cell lung cancer. V shed 5 bases and J shed 5 bases, with 13 bases lying between them. CDR1 is MNHEY, CDR2 SMNVEV, per germline (reference sequence). CDR3 size: 14 residues. Using immunoSEQ multiplex PCR, the repertoire was profiled, and TCRdb retains in-frame clones only, with some absent. The sample has about 82,000 clones, 80% seen once. The source material was PBMCs, sampled before any cancer treatment. J is TRBJ2-1 and V is TRBV27; a possible D gene is TRBD2 (6 bases). This TCR came from a man aged 40 to 70 with stage II squamous cell lung carcinoma. The CDR3 sequence: CASSLEGTHNEQFF. In nucleotides, the CDR3 is TGTGCCAGCAGTCTCGAAGGGACTCACAATGAGCAGTTCTTC.